Listed below are T cell receptor beta chains from one sample, sequenced in a study of T cells in Graves' hyperthyroidism and ophthalmopathy. TCRdb processed the multiplex PCR reads anew with MiXCR; each CDR3 protein has one entry. The table shows 350,000 to 400,000 distinct CDR3 sequences, with 15% to 20% occurring only once. The sequenced sample consisted of blood. The receptors here all came from a woman aged 18 to 35 with Graves' hyperthyroidism. CDR3s include the opening cysteine and the closing phenylalanine or tryptophan. The order of the fields is V gene, J gene, CDR3 protein.

v_call: TRBV28; j_call: TRBJ2-3; cdr3_aa: CASRPWSRVDTQYF
v_call: TRBV6-1; j_call: TRBJ2-7; cdr3_aa: CASSRTRGPFYEQYF
v_call: TRBV6-5; j_call: TRBJ2-5; cdr3_aa: CASSYGPAGGGETQYF
v_call: TRBV4-2; j_call: TRBJ1-3; cdr3_aa: CASSQEYRPLAGNTIYF
v_call: TRBV27; j_call: TRBJ2-7; cdr3_aa: CASSLKGTGPYEQYF
v_call: TRBV29-1; j_call: TRBJ2-5; cdr3_aa: CSVEVGLRGVRTQYF
v_call: TRBV6-5; j_call: TRBJ2-7; cdr3_aa: CATRGGADYEQYF
v_call: TRBV9; j_call: TRBJ2-5; cdr3_aa: CASSVTPDRARETQYF
v_call: TRBV2; j_call: TRBJ2-7; cdr3_aa: CASQMTGRSYEQYF
v_call: TRBV20-1; j_call: TRBJ2-5; cdr3_aa: CSATQGAGETQYF
v_call: TRBV4-2; j_call: TRBJ2-2; cdr3_aa: CASSPLGGGGVTGELFF
v_call: TRBV28; j_call: TRBJ2-7; cdr3_aa: CASAVGAYEQYF
v_call: TRBV15; j_call: TRBJ2-6; cdr3_aa: CATREIRAFSGANVLTF
v_call: TRBV20-1; j_call: TRBJ2-5; cdr3_aa: CSARDPRGRKETQYF
v_call: TRBV18; j_call: TRBJ1-2; cdr3_aa: CASSSLPSLSEYGYTF
v_call: TRBV6-1; j_call: TRBJ1-1; cdr3_aa: CASSRTLRATEAFF
v_call: TRBV7-9; j_call: TRBJ1-2; cdr3_aa: CASSPPGQPPGYTF
v_call: TRBV6-1; j_call: TRBJ1-5; cdr3_aa: CASSGNRASNQPQHF
v_call: TRBV12-3/TRBV12-4; j_call: TRBJ1-2; cdr3_aa: CASSPGQGNPGYTF
v_call: TRBV29-1; j_call: TRBJ1-1; cdr3_aa: CSVDWQGAAEGEAFF
v_call: TRBV28; j_call: TRBJ2-7; cdr3_aa: CASSLLGQGKGEQYF
v_call: TRBV29-1; j_call: TRBJ2-5; cdr3_aa: CSAITGFGETQYF
v_call: TRBV10-3; j_call: TRBJ2-5; cdr3_aa: CAISESTGIQETQYF
v_call: TRBV7-3; j_call: TRBJ1-1; cdr3_aa: CASSLTHSGPEAFF
v_call: TRBV20-1; j_call: TRBJ1-1; cdr3_aa: CSARVGMNTEAFF
v_call: TRBV5-1; j_call: TRBJ1-1; cdr3_aa: CASRGTPNTEAFF
v_call: TRBV30; j_call: TRBJ2-6; cdr3_aa: CAWSEGGGANVLTF
v_call: TRBV29-1; j_call: TRBJ1-1; cdr3_aa: CSVWDRGEAFF
v_call: TRBV19; j_call: TRBJ1-2; cdr3_aa: CASSMRRGRRDYGYTF
v_call: TRBV6-4; j_call: TRBJ2-2; cdr3_aa: CASSEGPAGELFF
v_call: TRBV4-1; j_call: TRBJ1-1; cdr3_aa: CASSQPTSGRRNTEAFF